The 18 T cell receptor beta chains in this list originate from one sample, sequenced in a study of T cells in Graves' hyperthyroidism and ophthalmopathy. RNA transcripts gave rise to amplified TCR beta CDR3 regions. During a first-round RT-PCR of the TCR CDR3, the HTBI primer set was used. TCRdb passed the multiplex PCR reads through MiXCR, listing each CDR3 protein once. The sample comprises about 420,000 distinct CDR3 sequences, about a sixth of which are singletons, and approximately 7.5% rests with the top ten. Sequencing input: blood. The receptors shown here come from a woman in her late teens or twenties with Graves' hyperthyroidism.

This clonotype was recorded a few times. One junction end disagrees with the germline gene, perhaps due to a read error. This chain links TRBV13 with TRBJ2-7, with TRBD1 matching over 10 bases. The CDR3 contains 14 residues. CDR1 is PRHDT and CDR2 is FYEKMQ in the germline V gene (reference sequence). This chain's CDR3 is CANRRDRGSYEQYF. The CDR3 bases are TGCGCCAACCGCCGGGACAGGGGTTCCTACGAGCAGTACTTC. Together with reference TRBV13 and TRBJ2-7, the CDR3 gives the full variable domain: AAGVIQSPRHLIKEKRETATLKCYPIPRHDTVYWYQQGPGQDPQFLISFYEKMQSDKGSIPDRFSAQQFSDYHSELNMSSLELGDSALYFCANRRDRGSYEQYFGPGTRLTVT.

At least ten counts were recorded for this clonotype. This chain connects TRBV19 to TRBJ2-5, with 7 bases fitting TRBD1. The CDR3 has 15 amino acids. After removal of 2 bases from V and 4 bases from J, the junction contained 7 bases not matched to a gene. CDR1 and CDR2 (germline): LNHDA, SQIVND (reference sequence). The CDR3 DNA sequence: TGTGCCAGTAGTATACGACAGGGCACCGGAGAGACCCAGTACTTC. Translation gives CASSIRQGTGETQYF.

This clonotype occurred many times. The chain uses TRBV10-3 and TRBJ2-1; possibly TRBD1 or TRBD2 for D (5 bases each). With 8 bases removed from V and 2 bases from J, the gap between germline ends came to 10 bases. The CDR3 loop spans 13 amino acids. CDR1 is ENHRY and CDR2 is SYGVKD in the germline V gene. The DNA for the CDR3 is TGTGCCATCGTGGGGGACCCCTACAATGAGCAGTTCTTC. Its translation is CAIVGDPYNEQFF.

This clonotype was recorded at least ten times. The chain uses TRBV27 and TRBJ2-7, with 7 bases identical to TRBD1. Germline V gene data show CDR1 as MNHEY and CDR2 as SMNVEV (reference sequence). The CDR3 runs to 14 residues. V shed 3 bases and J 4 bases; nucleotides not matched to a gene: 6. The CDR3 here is CASSFAYRGYEQYF. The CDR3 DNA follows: TGTGCCAGCAGTTTTGCGTACAGGGGATACGAGCAGTACTTC.

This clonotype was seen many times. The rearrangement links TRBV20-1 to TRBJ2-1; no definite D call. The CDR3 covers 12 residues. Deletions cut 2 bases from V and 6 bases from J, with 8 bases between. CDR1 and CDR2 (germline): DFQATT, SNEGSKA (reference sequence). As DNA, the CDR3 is TGCAGTGCTAGAAGTGGGGTCAATGAGCAGTTCTTC. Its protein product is CSARSGVNEQFF.

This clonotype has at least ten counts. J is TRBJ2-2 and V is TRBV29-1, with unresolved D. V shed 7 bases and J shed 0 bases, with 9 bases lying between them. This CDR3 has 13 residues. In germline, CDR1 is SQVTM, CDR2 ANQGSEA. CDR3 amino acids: CSGARSNTGELFF. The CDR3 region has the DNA TGCAGCGGGGCCAGGTCGAACACCGGGGAGCTGTTTTTT.

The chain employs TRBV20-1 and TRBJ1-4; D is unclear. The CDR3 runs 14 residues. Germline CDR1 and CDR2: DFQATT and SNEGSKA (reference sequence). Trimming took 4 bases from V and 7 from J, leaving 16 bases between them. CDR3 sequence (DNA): TGCAGTGCTACCAACTCATTGAGGGTTGAAAAACTGTTTTTT. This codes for CSATNSLRVEKLFF.

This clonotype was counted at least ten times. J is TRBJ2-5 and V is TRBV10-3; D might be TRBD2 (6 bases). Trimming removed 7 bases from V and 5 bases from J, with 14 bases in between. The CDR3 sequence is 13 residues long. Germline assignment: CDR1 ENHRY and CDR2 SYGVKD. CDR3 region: CAINGGDRETQYF. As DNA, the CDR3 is TGTGCCATCAACGGGGGAGATAGGGAGACCCAGTACTTC.

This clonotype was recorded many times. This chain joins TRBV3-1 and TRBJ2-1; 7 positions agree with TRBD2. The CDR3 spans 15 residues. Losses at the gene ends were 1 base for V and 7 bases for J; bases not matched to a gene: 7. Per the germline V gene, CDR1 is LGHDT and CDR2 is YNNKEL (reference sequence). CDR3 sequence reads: CASSQVAGVGNEQFF. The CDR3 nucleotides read TGTGCCAGCAGCCAAGTTGCGGGGGTAGGGAATGAGCAGTTCTTC.

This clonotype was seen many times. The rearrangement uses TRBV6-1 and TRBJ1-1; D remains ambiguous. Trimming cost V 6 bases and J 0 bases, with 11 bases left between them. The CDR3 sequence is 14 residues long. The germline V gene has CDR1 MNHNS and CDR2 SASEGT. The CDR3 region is CASRPLGLNTEAFF. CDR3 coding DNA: TGTGCCAGCAGACCTTTAGGGCTGAACACTGAAGCTTTCTTT.

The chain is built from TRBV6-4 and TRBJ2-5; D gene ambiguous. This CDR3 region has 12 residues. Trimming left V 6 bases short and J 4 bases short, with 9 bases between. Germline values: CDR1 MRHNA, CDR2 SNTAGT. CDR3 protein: CASRSGGETQYF. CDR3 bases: TGTGCCAGCAGATCAGGCGGAGAGACCCAGTACTTC.

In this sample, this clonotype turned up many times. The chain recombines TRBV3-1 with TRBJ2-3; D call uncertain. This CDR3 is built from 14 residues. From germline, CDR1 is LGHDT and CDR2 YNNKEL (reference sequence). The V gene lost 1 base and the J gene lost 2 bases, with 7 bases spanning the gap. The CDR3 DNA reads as TGTGCCAGCAGCCAAGCGATTAACACAGATACGCAGTATTTT. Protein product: CASSQAINTDTQYF.

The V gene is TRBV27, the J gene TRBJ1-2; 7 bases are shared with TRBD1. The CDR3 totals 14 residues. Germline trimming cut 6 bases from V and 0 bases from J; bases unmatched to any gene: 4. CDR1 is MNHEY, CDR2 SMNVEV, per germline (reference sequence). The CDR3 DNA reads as TGTGCCAGCAGGGGGACAGCCTCTAACTATGGCTACACCTTC. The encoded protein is CASRGTASNYGYTF.

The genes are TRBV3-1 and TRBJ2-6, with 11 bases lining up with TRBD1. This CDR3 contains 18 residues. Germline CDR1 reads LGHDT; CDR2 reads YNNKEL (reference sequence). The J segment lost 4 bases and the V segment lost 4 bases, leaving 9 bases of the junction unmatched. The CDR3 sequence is CASSPWGQGEKGANVLTF. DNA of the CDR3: TGTGCCAGCAGCCCCTGGGGACAGGGGGAAAAAGGGGCCAACGTCCTGACTTTC.

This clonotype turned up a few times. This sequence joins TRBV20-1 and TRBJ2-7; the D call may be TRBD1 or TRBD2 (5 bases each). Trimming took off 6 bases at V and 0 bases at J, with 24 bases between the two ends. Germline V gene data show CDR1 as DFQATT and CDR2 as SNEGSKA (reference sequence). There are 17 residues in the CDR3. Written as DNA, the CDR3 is TGCAGTGCCCGTTCGGGACGGGGAAGGGCTAACTCCTACGAGCAGTACTTC. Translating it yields CSARSGRGRANSYEQYF.

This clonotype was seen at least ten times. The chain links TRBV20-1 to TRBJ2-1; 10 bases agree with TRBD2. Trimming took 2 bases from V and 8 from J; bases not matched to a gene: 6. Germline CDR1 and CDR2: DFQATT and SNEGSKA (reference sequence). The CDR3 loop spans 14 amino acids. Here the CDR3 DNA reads TGCAGTGCTAGATTACTAGCGGGGAACCATGAGCAGTTCTTC. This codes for CSARLLAGNHEQFF.

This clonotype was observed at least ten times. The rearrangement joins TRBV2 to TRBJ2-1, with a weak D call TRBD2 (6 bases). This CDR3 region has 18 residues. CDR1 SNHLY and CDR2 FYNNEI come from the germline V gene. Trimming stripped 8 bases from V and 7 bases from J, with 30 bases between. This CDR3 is CASLQRSARSGGLNEQFF. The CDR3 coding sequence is TGTGCCAGCCTTCAGAGATCAGCTCGTAGCGGTGGGTTAAATGAGCAGTTCTTC.

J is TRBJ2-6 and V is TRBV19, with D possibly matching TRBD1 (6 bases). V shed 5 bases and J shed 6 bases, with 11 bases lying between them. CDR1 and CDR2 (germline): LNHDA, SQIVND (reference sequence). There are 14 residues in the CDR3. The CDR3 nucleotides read TGTGCCAGTAGTGCGGCAGGGGAGGCCAACGTCCTGACTTTC. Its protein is CASSAAGEANVLTF. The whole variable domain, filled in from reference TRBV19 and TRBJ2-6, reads DGGITQSPKYLFRKEGQNVTLSCEQNLNHDAMYWYRQDPGQGLRLIYYSQIVNDFQKGDIAEGYSVSREKKESFPLTVTSAQKNPTAFYLCASSAAGEANVLTFGAGSRLTVL.